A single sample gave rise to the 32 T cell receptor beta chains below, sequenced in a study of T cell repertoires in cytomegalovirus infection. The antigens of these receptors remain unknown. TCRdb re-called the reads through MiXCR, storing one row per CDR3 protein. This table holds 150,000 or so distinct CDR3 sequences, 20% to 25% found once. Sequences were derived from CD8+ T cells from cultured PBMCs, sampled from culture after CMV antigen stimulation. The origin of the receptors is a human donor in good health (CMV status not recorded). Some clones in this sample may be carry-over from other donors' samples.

The DNA of the CDR3 is TGTGCCAGCAGGCATCAAGGCACTGAAGCTTTCTTT. Translating gives CASRHQGTEAFF. The rearrangement uses TRBV7-9 and TRBJ1-1, with unresolved D. This CDR3 has 12 residues. Trimming cost V 6 bases and J 4 bases, with 9 bases left between them. Germline CDR1 is SEHNR and CDR2 is FQNEAQ (reference sequence).

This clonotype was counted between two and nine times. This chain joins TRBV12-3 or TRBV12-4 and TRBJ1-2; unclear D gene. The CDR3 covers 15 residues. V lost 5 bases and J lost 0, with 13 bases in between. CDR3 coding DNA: TGTGCCAGCAGTCCTCCCGAGCACCCTAACTATGGCTACACCTTC. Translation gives CASSPPEHPNYGYTF.

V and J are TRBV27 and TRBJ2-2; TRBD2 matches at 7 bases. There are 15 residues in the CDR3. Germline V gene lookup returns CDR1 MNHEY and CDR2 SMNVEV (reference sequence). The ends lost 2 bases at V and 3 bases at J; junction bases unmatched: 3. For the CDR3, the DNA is TGTGCCAGCAGTTTACCGGGGGGATACACCGGGGAGCTGTTTTTT. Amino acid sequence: CASSLPGGYTGELFF.

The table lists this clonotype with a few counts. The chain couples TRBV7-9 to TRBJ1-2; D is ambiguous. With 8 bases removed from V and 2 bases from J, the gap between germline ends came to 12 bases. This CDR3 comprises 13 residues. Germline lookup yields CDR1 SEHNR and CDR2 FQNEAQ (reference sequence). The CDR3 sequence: CASFTDGNYGYTF. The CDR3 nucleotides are TGTGCCAGCTTTACCGACGGAAACTATGGCTACACCTTC.

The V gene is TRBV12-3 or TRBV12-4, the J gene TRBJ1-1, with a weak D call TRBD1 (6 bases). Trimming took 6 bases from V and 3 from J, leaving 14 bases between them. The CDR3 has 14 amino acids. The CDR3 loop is CASSLLQGYTEAFF. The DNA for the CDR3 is TGTGCCAGCAGCCTACTTCAGGGGTACACTGAAGCTTTCTTT.

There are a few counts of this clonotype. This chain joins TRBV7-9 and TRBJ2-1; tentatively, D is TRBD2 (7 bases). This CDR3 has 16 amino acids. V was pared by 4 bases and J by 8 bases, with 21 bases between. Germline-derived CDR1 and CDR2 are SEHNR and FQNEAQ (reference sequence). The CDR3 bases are TGTGCCAGCAGCTCTGGGCGGGGGCTAGAGTGGGATGAGCAGTTCTTC. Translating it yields CASSSGRGLEWDEQFF.

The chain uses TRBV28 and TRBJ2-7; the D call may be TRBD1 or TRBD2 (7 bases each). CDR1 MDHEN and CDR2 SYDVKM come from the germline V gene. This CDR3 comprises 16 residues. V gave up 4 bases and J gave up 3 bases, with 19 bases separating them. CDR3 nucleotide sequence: TGTGCCAGCAGTTCCCCAGGGGGGGGCTTCTTCTACGAGCAGTACTTC. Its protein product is CASSSPGGGFFYEQYF.

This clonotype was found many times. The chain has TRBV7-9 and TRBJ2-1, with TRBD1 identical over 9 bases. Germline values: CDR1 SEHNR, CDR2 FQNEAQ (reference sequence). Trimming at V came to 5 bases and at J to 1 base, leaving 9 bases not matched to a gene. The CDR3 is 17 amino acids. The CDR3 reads CASSRPGGQGSYNEQFF. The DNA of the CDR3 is TGTGCCAGCAGCCGACCGGGGGGACAGGGATCCTACAATGAGCAGTTCTTC. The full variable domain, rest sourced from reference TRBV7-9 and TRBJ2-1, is DTGVSQNPRHKITKRGQNVTFRCDPISEHNRLYWYRQTLGQGPEFLTYFQNEAQLEKSRLLSDRFSAERPKGSFSTLEIQRTEQGDSAMYLCASSRPGGQGSYNEQFFGPGTRLTVL.

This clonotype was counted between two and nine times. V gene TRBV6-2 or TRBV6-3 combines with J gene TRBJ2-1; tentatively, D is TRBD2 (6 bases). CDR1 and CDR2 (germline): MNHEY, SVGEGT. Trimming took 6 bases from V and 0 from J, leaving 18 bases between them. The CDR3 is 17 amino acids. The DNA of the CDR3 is TGTGCCAGCAGCACGAACCAACGGGGGAGCTCCTACAATGAGCAGTTCTTC. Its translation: CASSTNQRGSSYNEQFF.

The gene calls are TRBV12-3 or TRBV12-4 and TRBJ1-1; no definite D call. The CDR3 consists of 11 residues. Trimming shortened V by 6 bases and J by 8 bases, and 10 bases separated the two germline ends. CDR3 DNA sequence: TGTGCCAGCAGCTGGATCGGAGAAGCTTTCTTT. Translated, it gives CASSWIGEAFF.

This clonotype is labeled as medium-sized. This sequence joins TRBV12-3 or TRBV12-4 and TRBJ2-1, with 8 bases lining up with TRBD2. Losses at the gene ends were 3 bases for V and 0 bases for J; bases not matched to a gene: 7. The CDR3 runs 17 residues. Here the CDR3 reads CASSLGGGPSSYNEQFF. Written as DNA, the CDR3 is TGTGCCAGCAGTTTGGGCGGGGGGCCCAGCTCCTACAATGAGCAGTTCTTC.

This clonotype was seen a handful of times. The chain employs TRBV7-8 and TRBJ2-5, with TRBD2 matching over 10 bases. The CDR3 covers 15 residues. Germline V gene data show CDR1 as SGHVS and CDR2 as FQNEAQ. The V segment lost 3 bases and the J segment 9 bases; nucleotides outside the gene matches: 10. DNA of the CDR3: TGTGCCAGCAGCTTGGCCAAGCGGGGGGGAGGGGCCCAGTACTTC. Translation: CASSLAKRGGGAQYF.

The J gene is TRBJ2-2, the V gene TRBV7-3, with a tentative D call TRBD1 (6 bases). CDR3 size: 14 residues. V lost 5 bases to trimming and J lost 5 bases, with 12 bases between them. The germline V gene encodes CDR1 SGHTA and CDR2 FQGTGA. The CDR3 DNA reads TGTGCCAGCAGCGCCACCGGGACAACCGGGGAGCTGTTTTTT. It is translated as CASSATGTTGELFF.

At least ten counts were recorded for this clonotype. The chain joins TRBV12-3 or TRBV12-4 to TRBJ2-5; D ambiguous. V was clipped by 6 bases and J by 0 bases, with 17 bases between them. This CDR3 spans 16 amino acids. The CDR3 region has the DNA TGTGCCAGCAGCTTAAGGCCCCCTGCAAACCAAGAGACCCAGTACTTC. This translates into CASSLRPPANQETQYF.

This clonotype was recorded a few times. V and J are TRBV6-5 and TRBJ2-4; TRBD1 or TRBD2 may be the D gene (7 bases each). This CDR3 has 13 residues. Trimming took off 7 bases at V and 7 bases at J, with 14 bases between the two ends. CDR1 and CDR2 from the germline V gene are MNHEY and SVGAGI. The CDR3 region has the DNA TGTGCCAGCACAGGGGGGGGCCTGAACATTCAGTACTTC. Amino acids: CASTGGGLNIQYF.

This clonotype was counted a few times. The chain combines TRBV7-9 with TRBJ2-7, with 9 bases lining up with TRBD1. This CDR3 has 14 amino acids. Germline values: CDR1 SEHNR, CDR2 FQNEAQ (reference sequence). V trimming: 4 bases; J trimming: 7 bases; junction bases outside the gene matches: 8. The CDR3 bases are TGTGCCAGCAGCTCCCCGGGACAGGGCCTGGAGCAGTACTTC. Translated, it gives CASSSPGQGLEQYF.

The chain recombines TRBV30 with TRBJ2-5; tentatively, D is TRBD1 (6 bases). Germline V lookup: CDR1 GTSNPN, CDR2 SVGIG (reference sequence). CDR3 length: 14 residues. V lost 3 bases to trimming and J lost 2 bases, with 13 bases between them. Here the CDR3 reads CAWSLGQFQETQYF. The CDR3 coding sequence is TGTGCCTGGAGCCTAGGACAGTTTCAAGAGACCCAGTACTTC.

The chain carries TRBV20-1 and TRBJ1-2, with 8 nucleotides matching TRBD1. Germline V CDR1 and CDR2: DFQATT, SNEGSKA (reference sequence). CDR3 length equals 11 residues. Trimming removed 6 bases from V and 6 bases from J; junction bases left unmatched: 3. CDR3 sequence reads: CSAPDRDGYTF. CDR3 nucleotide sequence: TGCAGTGCCCCGGACAGGGATGGCTACACCTTC.

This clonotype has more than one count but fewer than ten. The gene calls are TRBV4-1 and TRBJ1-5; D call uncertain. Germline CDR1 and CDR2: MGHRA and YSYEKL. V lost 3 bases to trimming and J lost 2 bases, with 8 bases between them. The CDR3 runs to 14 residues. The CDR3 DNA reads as TGCGCCAGCAGCCAGGGTTCGGGCAATCAGCCCCAGCATTTT. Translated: CASSQGSGNQPQHF.

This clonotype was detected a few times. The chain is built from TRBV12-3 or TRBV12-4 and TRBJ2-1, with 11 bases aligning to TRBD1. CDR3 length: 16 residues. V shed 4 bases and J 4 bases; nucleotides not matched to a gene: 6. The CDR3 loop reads CASSSIRDRGYNEQFF. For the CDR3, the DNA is TGTGCCAGCAGTTCTATCCGGGACAGGGGGTACAATGAGCAGTTCTTC.

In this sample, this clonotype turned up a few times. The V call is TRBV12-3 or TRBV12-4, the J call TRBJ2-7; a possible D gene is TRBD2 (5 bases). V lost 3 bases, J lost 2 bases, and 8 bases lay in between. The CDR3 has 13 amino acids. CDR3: CASSFGVAYEQYF. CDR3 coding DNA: TGTGCCAGCAGTTTCGGGGTTGCCTACGAGCAGTACTTC.

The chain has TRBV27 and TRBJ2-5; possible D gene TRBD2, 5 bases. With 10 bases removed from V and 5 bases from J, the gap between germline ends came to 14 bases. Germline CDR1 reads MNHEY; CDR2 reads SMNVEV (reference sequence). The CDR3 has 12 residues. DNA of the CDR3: TGTGCCACCGGCGGACCGGGGGAGACCCAGTACTTC. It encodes CATGGPGETQYF.

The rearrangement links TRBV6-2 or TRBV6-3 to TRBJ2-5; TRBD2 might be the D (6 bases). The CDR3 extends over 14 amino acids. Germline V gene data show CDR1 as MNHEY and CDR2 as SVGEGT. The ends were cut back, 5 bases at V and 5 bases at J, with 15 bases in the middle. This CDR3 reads CASSRGGTVETQYF. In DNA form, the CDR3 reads TGTGCCAGCAGTCGGGGCGGGACTGTTGAGACCCAGTACTTC.

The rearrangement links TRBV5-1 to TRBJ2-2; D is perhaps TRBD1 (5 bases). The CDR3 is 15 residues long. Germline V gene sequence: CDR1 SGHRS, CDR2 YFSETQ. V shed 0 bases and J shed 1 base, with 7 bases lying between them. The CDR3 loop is CASSLGRVNTGELFF. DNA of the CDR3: TGCGCCAGCAGCTTGGGCAGGGTGAACACCGGGGAGCTGTTTTTT.

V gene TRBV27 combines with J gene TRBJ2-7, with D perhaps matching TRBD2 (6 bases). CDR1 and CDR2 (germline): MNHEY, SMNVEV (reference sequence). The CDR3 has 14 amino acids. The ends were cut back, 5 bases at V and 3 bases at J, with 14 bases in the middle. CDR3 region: CASSPGSPFYEQYF. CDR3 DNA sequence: TGTGCCAGCAGTCCCGGGAGCCCCTTCTACGAGCAGTACTTC.

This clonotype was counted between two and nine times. This CDR3 is CASSYGQGLGSPLHF. In nucleotides, the CDR3 is TGTGCCAGCAGTTACGGGCAGGGACTTGGTTCACCCCTCCACTTT. This rearrangement joins TRBV6-5 to TRBJ1-6, with a tentative D call TRBD1 (5 bases). Trimming removed 2 bases from V and 9 bases from J, with 14 bases in between. CDR3 size: 15 residues. Germline V lookup: CDR1 MNHEY, CDR2 SVGAGI.

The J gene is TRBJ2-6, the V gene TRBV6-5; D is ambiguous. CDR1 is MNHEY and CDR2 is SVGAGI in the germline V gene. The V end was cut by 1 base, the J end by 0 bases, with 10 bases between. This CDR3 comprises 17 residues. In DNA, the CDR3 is TGTGCCAGCAGTTACTTCATCCGCAGCTCTGGGGCCAACGTCCTGACTTTC. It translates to CASSYFIRSSGANVLTF.

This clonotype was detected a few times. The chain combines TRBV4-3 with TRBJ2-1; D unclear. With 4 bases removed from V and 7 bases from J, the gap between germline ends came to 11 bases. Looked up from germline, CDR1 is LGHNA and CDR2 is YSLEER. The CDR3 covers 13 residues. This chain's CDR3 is CASSPPGRNEQFF. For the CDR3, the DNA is TGCGCCAGCAGCCCCCCCGGCAGGAATGAGCAGTTCTTC.

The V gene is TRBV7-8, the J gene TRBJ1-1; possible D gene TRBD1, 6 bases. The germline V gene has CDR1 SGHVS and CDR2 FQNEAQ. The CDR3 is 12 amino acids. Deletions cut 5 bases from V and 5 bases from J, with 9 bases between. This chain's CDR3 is CASSRDRTEAFF. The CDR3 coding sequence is TGTGCCAGCAGCCGAGACAGGACTGAAGCTTTCTTT.

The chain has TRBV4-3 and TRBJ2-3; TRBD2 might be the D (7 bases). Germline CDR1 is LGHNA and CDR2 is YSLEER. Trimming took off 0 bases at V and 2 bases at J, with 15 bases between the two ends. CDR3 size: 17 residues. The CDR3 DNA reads TGCGCCAGCAGCCAAGATGGGGGGGCCGTATCCACAGATACGCAGTATTTT. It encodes CASSQDGGAVSTDTQYF.

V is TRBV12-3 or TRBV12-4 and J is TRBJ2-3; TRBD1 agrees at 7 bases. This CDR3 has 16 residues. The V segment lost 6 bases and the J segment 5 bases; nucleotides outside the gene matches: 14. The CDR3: CASSYRGSVGVDTQYF. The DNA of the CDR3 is TGTGCCAGCAGCTACAGGGGCTCCGTTGGAGTAGATACGCAGTATTTT.

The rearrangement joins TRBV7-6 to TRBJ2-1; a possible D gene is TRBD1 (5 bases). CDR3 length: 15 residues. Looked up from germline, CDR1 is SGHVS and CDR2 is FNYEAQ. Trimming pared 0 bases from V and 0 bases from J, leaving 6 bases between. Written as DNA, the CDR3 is TGTGCCAGCAGCTTAGCCGACAGCTCCTACAATGAGCAGTTCTTC. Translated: CASSLADSSYNEQFF.